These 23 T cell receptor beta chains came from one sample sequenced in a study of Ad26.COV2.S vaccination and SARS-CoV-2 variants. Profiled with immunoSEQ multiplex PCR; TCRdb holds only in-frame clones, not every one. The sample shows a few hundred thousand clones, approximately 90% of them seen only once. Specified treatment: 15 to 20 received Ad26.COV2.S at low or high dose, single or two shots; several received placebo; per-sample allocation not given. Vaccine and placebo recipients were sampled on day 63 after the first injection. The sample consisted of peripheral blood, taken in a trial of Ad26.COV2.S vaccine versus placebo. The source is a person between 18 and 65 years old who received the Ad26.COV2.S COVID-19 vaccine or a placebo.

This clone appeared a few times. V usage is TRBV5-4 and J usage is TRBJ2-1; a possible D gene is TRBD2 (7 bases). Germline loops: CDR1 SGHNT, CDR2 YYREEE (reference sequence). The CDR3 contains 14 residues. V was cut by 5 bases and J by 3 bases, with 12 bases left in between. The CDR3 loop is CASRGGGFYNEQFF. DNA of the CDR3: TGTGCCAGCAGAGGGGGGGGCTTCTACAATGAGCAGTTCTTC.

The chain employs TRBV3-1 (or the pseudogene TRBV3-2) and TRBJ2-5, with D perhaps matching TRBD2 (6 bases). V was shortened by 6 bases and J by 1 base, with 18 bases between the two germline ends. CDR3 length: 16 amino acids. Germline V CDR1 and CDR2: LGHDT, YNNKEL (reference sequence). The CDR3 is CASSPLLAPLQETQYF. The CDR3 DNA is TGTGCCAGCAGTCCCCTCCTAGCGCCTCTCCAAGAGACCCAGTACTTC.

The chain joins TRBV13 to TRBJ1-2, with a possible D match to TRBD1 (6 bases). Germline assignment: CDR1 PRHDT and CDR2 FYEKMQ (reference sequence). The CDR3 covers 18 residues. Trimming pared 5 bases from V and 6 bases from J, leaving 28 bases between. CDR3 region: CASSHGRENREDRNGYTF. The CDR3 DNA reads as TGTGCCAGCAGCCACGGGCGAGAAAACAGGGAGGACAGAAATGGCTACACCTTC.

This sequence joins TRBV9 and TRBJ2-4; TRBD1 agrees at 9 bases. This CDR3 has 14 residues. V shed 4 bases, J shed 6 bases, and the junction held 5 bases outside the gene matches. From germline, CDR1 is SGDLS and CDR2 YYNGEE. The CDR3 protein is CASSQGQGRNIQYF. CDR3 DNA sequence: TGTGCCAGCAGCCAAGGACAGGGGAGAAACATTCAGTACTTC.

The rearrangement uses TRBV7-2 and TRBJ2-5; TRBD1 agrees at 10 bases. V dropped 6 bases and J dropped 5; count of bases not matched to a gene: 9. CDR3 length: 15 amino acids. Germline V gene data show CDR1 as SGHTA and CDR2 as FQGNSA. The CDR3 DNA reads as TGTGCCAGCAGTTTGGGACAGGGGATGGGGGAGACCCAGTACTTC. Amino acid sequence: CASSLGQGMGETQYF.

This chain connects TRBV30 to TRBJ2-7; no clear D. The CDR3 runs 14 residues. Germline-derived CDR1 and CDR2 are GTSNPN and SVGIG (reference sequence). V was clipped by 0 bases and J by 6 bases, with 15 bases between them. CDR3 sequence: CAWSVTSNSREQYF. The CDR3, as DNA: TGTGCCTGGAGTGTAACTTCAAACAGCCGCGAGCAGTACTTC.

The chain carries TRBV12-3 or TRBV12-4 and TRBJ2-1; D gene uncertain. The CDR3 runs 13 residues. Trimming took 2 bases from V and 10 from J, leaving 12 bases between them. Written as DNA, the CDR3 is TGTGCCAGCAGTTTAAGACTGGCCCTGGAGCAGTTCTTC. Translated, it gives CASSLRLALEQFF.

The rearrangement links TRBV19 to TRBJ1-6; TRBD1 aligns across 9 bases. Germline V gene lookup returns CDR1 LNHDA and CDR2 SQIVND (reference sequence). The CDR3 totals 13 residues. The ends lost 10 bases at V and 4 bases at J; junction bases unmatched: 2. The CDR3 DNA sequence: TGTGCCACCGGGACAGGGTATAATTCACCCCTCCACTTT. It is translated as CATGTGYNSPLHF.

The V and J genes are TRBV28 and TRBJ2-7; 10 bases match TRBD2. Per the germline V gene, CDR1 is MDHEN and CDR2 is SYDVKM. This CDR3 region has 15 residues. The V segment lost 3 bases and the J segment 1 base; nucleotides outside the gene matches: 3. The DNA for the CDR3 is TGTGCCAGCAGTTTCCTAGCGGGGGCGTCCTACGAGCAGTACTTC. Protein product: CASSFLAGASYEQYF.

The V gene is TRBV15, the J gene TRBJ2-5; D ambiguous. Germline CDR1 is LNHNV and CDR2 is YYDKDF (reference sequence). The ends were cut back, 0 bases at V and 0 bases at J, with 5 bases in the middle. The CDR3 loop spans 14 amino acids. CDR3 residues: CATSRDGDQETQYF. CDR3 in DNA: TGTGCCACCAGCAGAGATGGCGACCAAGAGACCCAGTACTTC.

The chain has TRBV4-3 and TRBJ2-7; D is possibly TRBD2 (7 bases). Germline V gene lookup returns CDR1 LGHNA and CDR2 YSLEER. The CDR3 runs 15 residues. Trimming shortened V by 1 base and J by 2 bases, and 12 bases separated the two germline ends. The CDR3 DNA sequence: TGCGCCAGCAGCCAAGGCGAGGGGGGGGCCTACGAGCAGTACTTC. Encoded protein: CASSQGEGGAYEQYF.

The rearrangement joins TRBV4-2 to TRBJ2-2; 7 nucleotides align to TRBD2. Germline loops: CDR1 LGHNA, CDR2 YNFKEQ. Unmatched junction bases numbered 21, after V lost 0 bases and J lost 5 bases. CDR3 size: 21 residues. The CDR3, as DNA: TGTGCCAGCAGCCAAGATGCTTGGGCTAGCGGCCCCGCCCAGGGAACCGGGGAGCTGTTTTTT. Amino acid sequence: CASSQDAWASGPAQGTGELFF.

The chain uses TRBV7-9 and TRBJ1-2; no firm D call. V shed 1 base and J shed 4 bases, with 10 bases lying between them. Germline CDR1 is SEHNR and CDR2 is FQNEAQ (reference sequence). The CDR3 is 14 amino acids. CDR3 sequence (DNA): TGTGCCAGCAGCTTAGTGGGAATTGGCTATGGCTACACCTTC. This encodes CASSLVGIGYGYTF.

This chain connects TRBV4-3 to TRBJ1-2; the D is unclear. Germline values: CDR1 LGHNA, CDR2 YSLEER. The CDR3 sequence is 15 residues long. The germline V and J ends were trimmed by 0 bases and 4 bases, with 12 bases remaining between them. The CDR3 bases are TGCGCCAGCAGCCAAGACGAGGGAGTAGGCTATGGCTACACCTTC. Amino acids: CASSQDEGVGYGYTF.

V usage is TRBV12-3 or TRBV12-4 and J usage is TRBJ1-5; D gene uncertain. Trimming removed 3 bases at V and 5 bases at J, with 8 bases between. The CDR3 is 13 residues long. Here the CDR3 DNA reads TGTGCCAGCAGTTTGGGTGGTCATCAGCCCCAGCATTTT. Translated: CASSLGGHQPQHF.

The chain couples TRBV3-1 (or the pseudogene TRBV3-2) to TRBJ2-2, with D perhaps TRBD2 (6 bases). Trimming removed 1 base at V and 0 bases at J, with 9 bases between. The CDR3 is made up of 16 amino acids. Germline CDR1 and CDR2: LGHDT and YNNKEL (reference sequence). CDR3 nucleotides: TGTGCCAGCAGCCAAGGTGGAGGGGCGAACACCGGGGAGCTGTTTTTT. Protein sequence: CASSQGGGANTGELFF.

CDR3 bases: TGTGCCAGCAGCTTAGCCAATGAGCAGTTCTTC. Its translation is CASSLANEQFF. The rearrangement uses TRBV7-8 and TRBJ2-1; D remains unclear. CDR3 length: 11 amino acids. Trimming took 0 bases from V and 6 from J, leaving 0 bases between them. Germline V gives CDR1 SGHVS, CDR2 FQNEAQ.

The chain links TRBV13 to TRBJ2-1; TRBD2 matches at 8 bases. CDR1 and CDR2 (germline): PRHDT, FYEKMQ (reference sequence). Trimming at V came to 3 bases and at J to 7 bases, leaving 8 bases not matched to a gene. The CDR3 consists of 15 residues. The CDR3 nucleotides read TGTGCCAGCAGCTTGACTAGCGAGTCCCAAAATGAGCAGTTCTTC. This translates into CASSLTSESQNEQFF.

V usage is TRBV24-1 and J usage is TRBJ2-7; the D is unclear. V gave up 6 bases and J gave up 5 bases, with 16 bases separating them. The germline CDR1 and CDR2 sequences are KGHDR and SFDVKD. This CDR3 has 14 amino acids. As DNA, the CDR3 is TGTGCCACCAGTTGTAGTCGGTGGGCCAACGAGCAGTACTTC. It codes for CATSCSRWANEQYF.

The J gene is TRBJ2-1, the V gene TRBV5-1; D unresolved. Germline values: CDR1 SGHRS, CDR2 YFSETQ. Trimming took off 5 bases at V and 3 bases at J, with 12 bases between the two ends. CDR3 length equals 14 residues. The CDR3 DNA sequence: TGCGCCAGCAGTAAACAGCTCGACTACAATGAGCAGTTCTTC. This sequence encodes CASSKQLDYNEQFF.

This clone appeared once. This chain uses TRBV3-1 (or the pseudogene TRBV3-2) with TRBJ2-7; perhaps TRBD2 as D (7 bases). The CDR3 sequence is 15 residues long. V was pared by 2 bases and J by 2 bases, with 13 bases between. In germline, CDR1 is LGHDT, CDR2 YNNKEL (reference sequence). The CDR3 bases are TGTGCCAGCAGCCAAATTGCGGGGGCAACCTACGAGCAGTACTTC. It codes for CASSQIAGATYEQYF.

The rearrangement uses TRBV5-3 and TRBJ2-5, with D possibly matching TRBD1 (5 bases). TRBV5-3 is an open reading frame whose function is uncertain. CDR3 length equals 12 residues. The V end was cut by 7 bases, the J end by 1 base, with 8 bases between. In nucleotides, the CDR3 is TGTGCCAGACAGGGATTCCAAGAGACCCAGTACTTC. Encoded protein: CARQGFQETQYF.

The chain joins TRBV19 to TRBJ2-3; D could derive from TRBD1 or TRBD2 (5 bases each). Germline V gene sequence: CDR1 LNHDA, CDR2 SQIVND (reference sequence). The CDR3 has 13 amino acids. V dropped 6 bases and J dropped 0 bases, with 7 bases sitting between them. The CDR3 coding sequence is TGTGCCAGTAGGTGGGACAGCACAGATACGCAGTATTTT. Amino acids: CASRWDSTDTQYF. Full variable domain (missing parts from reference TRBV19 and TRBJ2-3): DGGITQSPKYLFRKEGQNVTLSCEQNLNHDAMYWYRQDPGQGLRLIYYSQIVNDFQKGDIAEGYSVSREKKESFPLTVTSAQKNPTAFYLCASRWDSTDTQYFGPGTRLTVL.